This T cell receptor (beta chain) is drawn from a study of cytomegalovirus exposure and HLA in healthy donors. Study information: Prior work identified around 110 million unique TCR beta sequences in roughly 180 million T cells.

Findings and limits, study-wide: Most TCR sequences were uncommon, yet certain public TCRs appeared in many donors.

This clone turned up a few times. Its antigen remains unidentified. Primers for the PCR totalled 60 Vbeta and 13 Jbeta. Data came from immunoSEQ multiplex PCR; TCRdb stores just in-frame clones and leaves some out. The sample has roughly 140,000 clones, approximately 80% seen once. The CDR3 sequence is 11 residues long. Trimming removed 6 bases at V and 0 bases at J, with 5 bases between. In germline, CDR1 is SQVTM, CDR2 ANQGSEA. The TCR was taken from a woman between 40 and 55 years old in good health and CMV-seropositive. The chain carries TRBV29-1 and TRBJ1-1; D is ambiguous. The sequencing sample was made of PBMCs. The CDR3 DNA sequence: TGCAGCGTACTTATGAACACTGAAGCTTTCTTT. Residues: CSVLMNTEAFF.